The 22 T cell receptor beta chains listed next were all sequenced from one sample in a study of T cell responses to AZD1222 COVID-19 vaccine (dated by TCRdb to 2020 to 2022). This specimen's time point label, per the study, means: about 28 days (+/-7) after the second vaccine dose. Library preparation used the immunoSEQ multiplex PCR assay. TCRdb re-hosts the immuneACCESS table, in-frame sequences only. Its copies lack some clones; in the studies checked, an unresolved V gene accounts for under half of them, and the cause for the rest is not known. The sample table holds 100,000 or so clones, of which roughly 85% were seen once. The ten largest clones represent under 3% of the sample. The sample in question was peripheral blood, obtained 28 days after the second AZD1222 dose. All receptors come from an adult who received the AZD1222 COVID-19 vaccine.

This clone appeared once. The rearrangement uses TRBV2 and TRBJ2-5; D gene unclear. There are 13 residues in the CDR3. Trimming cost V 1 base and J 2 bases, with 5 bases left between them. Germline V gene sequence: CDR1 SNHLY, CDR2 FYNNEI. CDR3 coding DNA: TGTGCCAGCAGTGAAGACAGTCAAGAGACCCAGTACTTC. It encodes CASSEDSQETQYF.

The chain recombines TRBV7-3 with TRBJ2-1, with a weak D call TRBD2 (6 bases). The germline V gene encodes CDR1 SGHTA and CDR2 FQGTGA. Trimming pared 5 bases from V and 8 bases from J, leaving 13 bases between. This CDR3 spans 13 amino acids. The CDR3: CASSTWGGYEQFF. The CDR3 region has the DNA TGTGCCAGCAGCACCTGGGGAGGCTATGAGCAGTTCTTC.

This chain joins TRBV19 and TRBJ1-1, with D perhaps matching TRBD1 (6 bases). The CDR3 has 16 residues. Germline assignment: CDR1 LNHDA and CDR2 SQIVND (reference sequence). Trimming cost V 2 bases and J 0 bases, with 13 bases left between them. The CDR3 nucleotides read TGTGCCAGTAGTATAATAGGGGGACCCATGAACACTGAAGCTTTCTTT. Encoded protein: CASSIIGGPMNTEAFF.

CDR3 nucleotide sequence: TGTGCCAGCCTTTATCGGGACCGTTTGCGCTACGAGCAGTACTTC. This encodes CASLYRDRLRYEQYF. V is TRBV28 and J is TRBJ2-7; D is perhaps TRBD1 or TRBD2 (5 bases each). The CDR3 contains 15 residues. The V end was cut by 8 bases, the J end by 3 bases, with 20 bases between. The germline V gene encodes CDR1 MDHEN and CDR2 SYDVKM.

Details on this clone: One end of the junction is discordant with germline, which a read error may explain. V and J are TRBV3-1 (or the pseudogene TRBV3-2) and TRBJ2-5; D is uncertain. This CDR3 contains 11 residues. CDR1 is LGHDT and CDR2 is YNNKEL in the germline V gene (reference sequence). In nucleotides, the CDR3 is TGTGCCAGCAGCCAAGATAGAACGGAAGACTTC. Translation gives CASSQDRTEDF.

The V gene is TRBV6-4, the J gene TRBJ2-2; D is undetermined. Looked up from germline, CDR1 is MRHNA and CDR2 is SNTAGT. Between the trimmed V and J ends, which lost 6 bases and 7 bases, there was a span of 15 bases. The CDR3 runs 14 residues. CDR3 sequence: CASSLDEVGGELFF. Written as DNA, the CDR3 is TGTGCCAGCAGCCTCGATGAGGTTGGCGGGGAGCTGTTTTTT.

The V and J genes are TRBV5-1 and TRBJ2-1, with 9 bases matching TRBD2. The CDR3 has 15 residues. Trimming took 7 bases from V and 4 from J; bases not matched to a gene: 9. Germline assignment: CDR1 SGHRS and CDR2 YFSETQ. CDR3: CASATGTSSYNEQFF. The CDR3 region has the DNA TGCGCCAGCGCGACCGGGACTAGCTCTTACAATGAGCAGTTCTTC.

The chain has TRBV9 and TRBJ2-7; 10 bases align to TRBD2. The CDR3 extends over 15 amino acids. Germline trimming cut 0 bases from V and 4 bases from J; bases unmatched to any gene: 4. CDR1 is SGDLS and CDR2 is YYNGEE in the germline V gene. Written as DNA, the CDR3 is TGTGCCAGCAGCGTAGGGGGTAGCGGGAGGTACGAGCAGTACTTC. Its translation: CASSVGGSGRYEQYF. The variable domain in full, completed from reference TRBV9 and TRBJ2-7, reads DSGVTQTPKHLITATGQRVTLRCSPRSGDLSVYWYQQSLDQGLQFLIQYYNGEERAKGNILERFSAQQFPDLHSELNLSSLELGDSALYFCASSVGGSGRYEQYFGPGTRLTVT.

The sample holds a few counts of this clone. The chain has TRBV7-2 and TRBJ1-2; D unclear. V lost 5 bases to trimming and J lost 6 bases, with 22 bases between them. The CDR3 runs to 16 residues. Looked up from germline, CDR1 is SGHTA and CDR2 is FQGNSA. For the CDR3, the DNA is TGTGCCAGCAGCCTCGAGGCGGGAGTCGGGTTGAATGGCTACACCTTC. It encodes CASSLEAGVGLNGYTF.

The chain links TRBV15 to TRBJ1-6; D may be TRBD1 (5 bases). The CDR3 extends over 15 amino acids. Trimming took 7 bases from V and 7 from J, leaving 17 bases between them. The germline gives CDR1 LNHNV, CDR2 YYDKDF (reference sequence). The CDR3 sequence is CATKKGLEMNSPLHF. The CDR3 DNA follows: TGTGCCACCAAAAAGGGGCTTGAGATGAATTCACCCCTCCACTTT.

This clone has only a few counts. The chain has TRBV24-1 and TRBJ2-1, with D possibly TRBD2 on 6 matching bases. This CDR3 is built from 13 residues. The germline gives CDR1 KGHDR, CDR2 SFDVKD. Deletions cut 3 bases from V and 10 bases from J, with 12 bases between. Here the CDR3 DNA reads TGTGCCACCAGTGATGGAGGGTTCAGGGAGCAGTTCTTC. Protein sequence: CATSDGGFREQFF.

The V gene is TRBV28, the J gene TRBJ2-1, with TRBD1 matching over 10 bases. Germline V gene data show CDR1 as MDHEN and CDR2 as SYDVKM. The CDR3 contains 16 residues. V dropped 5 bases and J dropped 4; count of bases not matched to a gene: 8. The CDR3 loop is CASSLDRDRGYNEQFF. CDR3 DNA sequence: TGTGCCAGCAGTCTAGATCGGGACAGGGGTTACAATGAGCAGTTCTTC.

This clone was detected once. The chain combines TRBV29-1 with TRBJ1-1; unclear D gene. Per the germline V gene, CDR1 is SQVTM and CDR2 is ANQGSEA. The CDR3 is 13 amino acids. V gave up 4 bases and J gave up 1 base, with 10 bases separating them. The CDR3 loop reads CSVVSEKNTEAFF. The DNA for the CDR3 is TGCAGCGTTGTCTCCGAAAAGAACACTGAAGCTTTCTTT.

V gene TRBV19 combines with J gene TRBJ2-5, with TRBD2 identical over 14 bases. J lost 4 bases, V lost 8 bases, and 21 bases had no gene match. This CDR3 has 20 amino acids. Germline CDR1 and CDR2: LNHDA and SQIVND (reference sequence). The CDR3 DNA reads TGTGCCAGTTCCGGGACAGGGACTAGCGGGAGTCTGCGGGGGGCAGAGACCCAGTACTTC. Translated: CASSGTGTSGSLRGAETQYF.

The CDR3 spells CASSLESAGNSPLHF. For the CDR3, the DNA is TGCGCCAGCAGCTTGGAGTCCGCGGGAAATTCACCCCTCCACTTT. The chain uses TRBV5-1 and TRBJ1-6, with D hard to call. Germline loops: CDR1 SGHRS, CDR2 YFSETQ. The CDR3 is 15 amino acids. The germline V and J ends were trimmed by 0 bases and 7 bases, with 11 bases remaining between them.

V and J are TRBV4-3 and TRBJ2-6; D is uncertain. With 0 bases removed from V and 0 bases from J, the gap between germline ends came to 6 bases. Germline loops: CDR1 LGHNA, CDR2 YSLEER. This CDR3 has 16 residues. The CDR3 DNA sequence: TGCGCCAGCAGCCAAGACAGCTCCTCTGGGGCCAACGTCCTGACTTTC. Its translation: CASSQDSSSGANVLTF.

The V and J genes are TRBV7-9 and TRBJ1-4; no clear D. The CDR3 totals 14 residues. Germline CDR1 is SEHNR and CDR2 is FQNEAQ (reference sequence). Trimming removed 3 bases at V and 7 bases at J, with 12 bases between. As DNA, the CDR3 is TGTGCCAGCAGCTTTGGAAGGCTGGCTGAAAAACTGTTTTTT. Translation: CASSFGRLAEKLFF. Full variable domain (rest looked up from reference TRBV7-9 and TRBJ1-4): DTGVSQNPRHKITKRGQNVTFRCDPISEHNRLYWYRQTLGQGPEFLTYFQNEAQLEKSRLLSDRFSAERPKGSFSTLEIQRTEQGDSAMYLCASSFGRLAEKLFFGSGTQLSVL.

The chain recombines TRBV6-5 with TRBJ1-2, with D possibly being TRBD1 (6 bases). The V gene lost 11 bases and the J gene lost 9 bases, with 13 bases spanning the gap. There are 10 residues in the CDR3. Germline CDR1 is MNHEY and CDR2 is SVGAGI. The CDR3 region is CAEDSACYTF. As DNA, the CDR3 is TGTGCCGAGGACAGTGCCTGCTACACCTTC.

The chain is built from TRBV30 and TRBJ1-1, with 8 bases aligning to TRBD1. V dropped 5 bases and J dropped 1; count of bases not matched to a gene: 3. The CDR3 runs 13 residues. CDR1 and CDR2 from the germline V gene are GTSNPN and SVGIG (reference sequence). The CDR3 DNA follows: TGTGCCTGGGGACAGGGATCGAACACTGAAGCTTTCTTT. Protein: CAWGQGSNTEAFF.

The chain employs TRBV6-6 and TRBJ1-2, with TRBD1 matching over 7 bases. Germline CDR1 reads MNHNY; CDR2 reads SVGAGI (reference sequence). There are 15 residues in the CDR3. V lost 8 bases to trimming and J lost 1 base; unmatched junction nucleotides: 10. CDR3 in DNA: TGTGCCAGCGTCCTACAAGGGGGCGATAACTATGGCTACACCTTC. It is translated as CASVLQGGDNYGYTF.

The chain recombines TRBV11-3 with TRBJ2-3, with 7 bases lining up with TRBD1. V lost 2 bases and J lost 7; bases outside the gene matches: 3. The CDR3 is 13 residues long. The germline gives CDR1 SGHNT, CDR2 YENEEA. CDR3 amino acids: CASSLRGPNTQYF. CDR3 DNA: TGTGCCAGCAGCTTAAGGGGGCCAAATACGCAGTATTTT.

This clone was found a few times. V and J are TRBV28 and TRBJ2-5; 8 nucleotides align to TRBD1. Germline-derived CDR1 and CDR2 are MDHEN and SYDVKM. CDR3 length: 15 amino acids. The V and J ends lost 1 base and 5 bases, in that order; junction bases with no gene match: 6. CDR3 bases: TGTGCCAGCAGTTTATCTCCAGGGGGCTCGGAGACCCAGTACTTC. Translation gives CASSLSPGGSETQYF.